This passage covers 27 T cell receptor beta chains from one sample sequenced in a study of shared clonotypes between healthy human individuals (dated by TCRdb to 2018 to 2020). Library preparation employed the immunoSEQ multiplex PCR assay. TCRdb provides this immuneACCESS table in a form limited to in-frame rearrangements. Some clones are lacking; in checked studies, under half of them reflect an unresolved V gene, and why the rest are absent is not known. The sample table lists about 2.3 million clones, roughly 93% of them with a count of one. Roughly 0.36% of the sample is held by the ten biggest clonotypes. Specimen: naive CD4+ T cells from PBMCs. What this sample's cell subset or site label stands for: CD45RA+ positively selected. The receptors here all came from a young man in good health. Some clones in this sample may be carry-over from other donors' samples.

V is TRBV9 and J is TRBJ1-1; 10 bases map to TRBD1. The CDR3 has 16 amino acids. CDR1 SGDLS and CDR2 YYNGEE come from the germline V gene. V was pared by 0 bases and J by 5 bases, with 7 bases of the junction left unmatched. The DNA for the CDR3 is TGTGCCAGCAGCGTAGATCTCGGACAGGGGGGAACTGAAGCTTTCTTT. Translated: CASSVDLGQGGTEAFF.

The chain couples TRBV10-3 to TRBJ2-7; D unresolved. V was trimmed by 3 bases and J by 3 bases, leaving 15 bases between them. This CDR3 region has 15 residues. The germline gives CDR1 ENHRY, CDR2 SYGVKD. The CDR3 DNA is TGTGCCATCAGTGATTCGTCCCGGCGCAACTACGAGCAGTACTTC. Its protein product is CAISDSSRRNYEQYF.

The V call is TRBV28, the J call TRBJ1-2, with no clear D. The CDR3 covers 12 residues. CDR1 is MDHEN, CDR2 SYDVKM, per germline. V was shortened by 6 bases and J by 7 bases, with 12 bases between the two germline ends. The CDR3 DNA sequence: TGTGCCAGCAGGCCTCCTACCTTTGGCTACACCTTC. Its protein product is CASRPPTFGYTF.

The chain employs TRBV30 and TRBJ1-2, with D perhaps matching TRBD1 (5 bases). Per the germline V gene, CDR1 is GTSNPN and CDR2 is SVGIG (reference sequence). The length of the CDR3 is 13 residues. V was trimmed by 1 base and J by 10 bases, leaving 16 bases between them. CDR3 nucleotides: TGTGCCTGGAGTGCCCAAGAGGGGTTAAACTACACCTTC. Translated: CAWSAQEGLNYTF.

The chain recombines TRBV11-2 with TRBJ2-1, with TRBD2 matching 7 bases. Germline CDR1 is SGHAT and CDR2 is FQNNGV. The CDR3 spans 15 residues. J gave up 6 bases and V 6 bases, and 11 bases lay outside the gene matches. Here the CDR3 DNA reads TGTGCCAGCAGTTCCCCCGGACTAGGTGGCAATGAGCAGTTCTTC. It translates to CASSSPGLGGNEQFF.

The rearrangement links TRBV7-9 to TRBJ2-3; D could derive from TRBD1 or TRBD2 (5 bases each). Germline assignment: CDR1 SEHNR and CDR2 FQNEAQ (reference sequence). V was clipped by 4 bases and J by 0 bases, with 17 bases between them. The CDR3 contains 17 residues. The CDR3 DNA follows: TGTGCCAGCAGCTCCAGAGGGGCCGGAACTAGCACAGATACGCAGTATTTT. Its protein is CASSSRGAGTSTDTQYF.

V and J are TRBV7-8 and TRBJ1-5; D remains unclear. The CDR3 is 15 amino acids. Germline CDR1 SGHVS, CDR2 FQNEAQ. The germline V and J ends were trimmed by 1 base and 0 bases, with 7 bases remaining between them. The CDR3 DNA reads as TGTGCCAGCAGCTTAGGACTTTATAGCAATCAGCCCCAGCATTTT. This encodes CASSLGLYSNQPQHF. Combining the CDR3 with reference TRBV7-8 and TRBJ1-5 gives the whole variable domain GAGVSQSPRYKVAKRGQDVALRCDPISGHVSLFWYQQALGQGPEFLTYFQNEAQLDKSGLPSDRFFAERPEGSVSTLKIQRTQQEDSAVYLCASSLGLYSNQPQHFGDGTRLSIL.

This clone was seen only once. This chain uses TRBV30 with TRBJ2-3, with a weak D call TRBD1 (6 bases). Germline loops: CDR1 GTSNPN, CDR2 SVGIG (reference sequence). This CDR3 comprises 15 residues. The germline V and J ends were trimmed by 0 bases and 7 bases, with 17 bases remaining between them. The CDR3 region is CAWSVSGATANTQYF. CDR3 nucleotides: TGTGCCTGGAGTGTTTCAGGGGCGACCGCCAATACGCAGTATTTT.

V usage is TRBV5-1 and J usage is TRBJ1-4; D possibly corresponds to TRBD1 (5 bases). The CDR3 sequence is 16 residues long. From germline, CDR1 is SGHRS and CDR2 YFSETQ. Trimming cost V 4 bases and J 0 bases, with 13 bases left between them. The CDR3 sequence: CASSAAGAATNEKLFF. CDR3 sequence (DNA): TGCGCCAGCAGCGCCGCCGGGGCAGCAACTAATGAAAAACTGTTTTTT.

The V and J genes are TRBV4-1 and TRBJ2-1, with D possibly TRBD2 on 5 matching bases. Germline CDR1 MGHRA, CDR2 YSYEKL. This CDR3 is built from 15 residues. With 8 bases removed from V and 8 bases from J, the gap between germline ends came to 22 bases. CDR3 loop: CASGPHSGVRDEQFF. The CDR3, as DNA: TGCGCCAGCGGACCCCACTCCGGGGTGAGGGATGAGCAGTTCTTC.

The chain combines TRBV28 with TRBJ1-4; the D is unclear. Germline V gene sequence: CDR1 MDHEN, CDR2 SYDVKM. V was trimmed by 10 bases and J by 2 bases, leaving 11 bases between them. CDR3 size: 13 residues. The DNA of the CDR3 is TGTGCCACCATGTGGACTACTAATGAAAAACTGTTTTTT. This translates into CATMWTTNEKLFF.

The CDR3 DNA reads TGTGCCAGCAGCGCGCAGGAGTATCAGACCCAGTACTTC. Translation gives CASSAQEYQTQYF. The chain employs TRBV7-8 and TRBJ2-5; D is uncertain. V was pared by 5 bases and J by 6 bases, with 13 bases between. The germline V gene has CDR1 SGHVS and CDR2 FQNEAQ. This CDR3 spans 13 amino acids.

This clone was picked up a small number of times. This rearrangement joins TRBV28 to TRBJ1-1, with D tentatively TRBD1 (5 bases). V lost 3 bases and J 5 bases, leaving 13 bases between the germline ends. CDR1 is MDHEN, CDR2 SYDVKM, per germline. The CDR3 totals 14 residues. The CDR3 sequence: CASSLFGGWTEAFF. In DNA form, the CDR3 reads TGTGCCAGCAGTTTGTTTGGGGGTTGGACTGAAGCTTTCTTT.

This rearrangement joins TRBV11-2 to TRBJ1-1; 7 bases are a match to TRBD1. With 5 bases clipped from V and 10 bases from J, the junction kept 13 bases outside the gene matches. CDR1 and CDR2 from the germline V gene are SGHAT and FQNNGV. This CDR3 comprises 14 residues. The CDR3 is CASSASRTGRGAFF. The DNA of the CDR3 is TGTGCCAGCAGCGCTAGCCGGACAGGTAGAGGAGCTTTCTTT.

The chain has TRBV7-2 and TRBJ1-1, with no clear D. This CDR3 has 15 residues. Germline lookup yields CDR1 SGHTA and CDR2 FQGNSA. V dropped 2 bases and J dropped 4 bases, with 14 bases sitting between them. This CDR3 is CASSLLRGKSTEAFF. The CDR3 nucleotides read TGTGCCAGCAGCTTACTACGTGGGAAATCCACTGAAGCTTTCTTT.

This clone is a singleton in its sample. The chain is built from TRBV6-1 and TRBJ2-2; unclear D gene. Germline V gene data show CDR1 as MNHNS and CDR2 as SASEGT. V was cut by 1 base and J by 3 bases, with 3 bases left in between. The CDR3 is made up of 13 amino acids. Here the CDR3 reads CASSEGYTGELFF. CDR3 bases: TGTGCCAGCAGTGAAGGTTACACCGGGGAGCTGTTTTTT.

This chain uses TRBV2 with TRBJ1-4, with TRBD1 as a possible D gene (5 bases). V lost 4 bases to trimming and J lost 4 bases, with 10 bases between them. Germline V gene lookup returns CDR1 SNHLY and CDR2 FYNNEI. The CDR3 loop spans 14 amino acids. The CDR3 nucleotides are TGTGCCAGCAGTGGACAGCCCGTTAATGAAAAACTGTTTTTT. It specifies CASSGQPVNEKLFF.

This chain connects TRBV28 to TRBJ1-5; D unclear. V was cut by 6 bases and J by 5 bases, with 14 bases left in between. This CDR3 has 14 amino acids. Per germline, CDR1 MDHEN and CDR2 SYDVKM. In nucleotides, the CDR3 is TGTGCCAGCAGACGTCTAGACACCTATCAGCCCCAGCATTTT. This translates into CASRRLDTYQPQHF.

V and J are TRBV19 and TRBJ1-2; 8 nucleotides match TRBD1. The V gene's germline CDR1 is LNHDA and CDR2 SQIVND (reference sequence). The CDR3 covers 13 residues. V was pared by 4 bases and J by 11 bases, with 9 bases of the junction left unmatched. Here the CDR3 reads CASSTGQGLKYTF. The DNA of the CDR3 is TGTGCCAGTAGTACCGGACAGGGTCTTAAATACACCTTC.

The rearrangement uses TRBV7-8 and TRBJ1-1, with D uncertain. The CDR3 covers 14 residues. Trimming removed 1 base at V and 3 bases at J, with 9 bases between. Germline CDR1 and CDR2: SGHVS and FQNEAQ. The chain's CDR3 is CASSLDQEDTEAFF. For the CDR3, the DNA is TGTGCCAGCAGCTTAGATCAGGAGGACACTGAAGCTTTCTTT.

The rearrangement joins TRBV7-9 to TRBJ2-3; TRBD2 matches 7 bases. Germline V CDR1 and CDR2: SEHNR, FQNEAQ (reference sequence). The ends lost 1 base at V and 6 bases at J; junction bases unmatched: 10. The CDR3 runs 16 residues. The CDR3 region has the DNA TGTGCCAGCAGCTTAGGGCTAGCGGAGATAGGCGATACGCAGTATTTT. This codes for CASSLGLAEIGDTQYF.

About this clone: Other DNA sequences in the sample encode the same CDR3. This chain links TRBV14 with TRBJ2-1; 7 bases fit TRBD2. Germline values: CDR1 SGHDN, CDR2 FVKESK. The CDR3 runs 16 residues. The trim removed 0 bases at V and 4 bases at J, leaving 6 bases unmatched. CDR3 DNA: TGTGCCAGCAGCCAAGATCGAGGGAGGGTATACAATGAGCAGTTCTTC. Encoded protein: CASSQDRGRVYNEQFF.

CDR3 bases: TGTGCCAGCTCACTACAGTCCGAGCAGTACTTC. Translating gives CASSLQSEQYF. This chain connects TRBV18 to TRBJ2-7, with D unresolved. CDR3 length: 11 amino acids. V lost 4 bases and J lost 6, with 7 bases in between. Germline V gene sequence: CDR1 KGHSH, CDR2 LQKENI.

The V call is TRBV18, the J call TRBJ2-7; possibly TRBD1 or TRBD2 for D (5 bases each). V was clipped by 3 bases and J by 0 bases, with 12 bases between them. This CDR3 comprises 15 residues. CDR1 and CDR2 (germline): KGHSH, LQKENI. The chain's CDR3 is CASSPGTPVSYEQYF. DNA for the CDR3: TGTGCCAGCTCACCCGGGACCCCCGTCTCCTACGAGCAGTACTTC.

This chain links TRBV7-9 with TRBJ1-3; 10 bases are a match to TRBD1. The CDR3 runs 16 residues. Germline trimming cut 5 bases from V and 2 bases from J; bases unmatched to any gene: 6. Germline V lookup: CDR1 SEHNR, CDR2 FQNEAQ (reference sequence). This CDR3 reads CASSPRQGATGNTIYF. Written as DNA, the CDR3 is TGTGCCAGCAGCCCACGACAGGGGGCGACTGGAAACACCATATATTTT.

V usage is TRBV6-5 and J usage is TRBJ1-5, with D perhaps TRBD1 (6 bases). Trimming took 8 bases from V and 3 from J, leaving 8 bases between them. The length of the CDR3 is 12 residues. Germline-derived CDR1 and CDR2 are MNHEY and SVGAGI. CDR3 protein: CASGQFNQPQHF. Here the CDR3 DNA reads TGTGCCAGCGGACAGTTCAATCAGCCCCAGCATTTT.

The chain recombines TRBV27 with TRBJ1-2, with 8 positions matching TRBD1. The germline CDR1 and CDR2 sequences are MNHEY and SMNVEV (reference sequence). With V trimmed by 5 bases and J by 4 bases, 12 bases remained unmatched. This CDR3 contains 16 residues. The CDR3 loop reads CASSRGRQGALYGYTF. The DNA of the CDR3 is TGTGCCAGCAGTAGGGGTCGGCAGGGGGCCCTCTATGGCTACACCTTC.